These 24 T cell receptor beta chains came from one sample sequenced in a study of spatial heterogeneity in lung cancer. From the 5' RACE reads, TCRdb called clonotypes with MiXCR, one entry per CDR3 protein. The repertoire holds tens of thousands of distinct CDR3 sequences, 19% seen once, with 21% in the top ten. Time point indicated: blood at routine non-recurrence follow-up after resection. This specimen consisted of PBMCs, obtained at follow-up. These receptors were taken from a male donor with early-stage non-small cell lung cancer.

This clonotype was picked up many times. The chain carries TRBV4-1 and TRBJ2-2; D is tentatively TRBD1 or TRBD2 (5 bases each). The CDR3 covers 15 residues. Germline V gives CDR1 MGHRA, CDR2 YSYEKL. V was pared by 4 bases and J by 1 base, with 10 bases between. CDR3 nucleotides: TGCGCCAGCAGCCCCGGGACGGTGAACACCGGGGAGCTGTTTTTT. Translated, it gives CASSPGTVNTGELFF.

The CDR3 sequence: CASSPPVSYGYTF. DNA for the CDR3: TGTGCCAGCAGCCCTCCCGTCTCCTATGGCTACACCTTC. The chain couples TRBV7-9 to TRBJ1-2; D is uncertain. The germline gives CDR1 SEHNR, CDR2 FQNEAQ (reference sequence). V was trimmed by 5 bases and J by 4 bases, leaving 11 bases between them. This CDR3 spans 13 amino acids.

V is TRBV5-1 and J is TRBJ2-2; the D gene is possibly TRBD1 (6 bases). Germline V gene lookup returns CDR1 SGHRS and CDR2 YFSETQ. V was pared by 4 bases and J by 0 bases, with 7 bases between. The CDR3 totals 14 residues. CDR3 bases: TGCGCCAGCAGCACAGGGTCGAACACCGGGGAGCTGTTTTTT. It encodes CASSTGSNTGELFF.

This clonotype was observed a handful of times. This chain uses TRBV5-1 with TRBJ2-5; D tentatively reads TRBD1 or TRBD2 (6 bases each). The CDR3 runs to 12 residues. The V end lost 2 bases, the J end lost 10 bases, and 12 bases lay between the germline ends. Germline CDR1 is SGHRS and CDR2 is YFSETQ. The CDR3 DNA reads TGCGCCAGCAGCTTTTACAGGGAGGACCAGTACTTC. Its translation: CASSFYREDQYF.

Only a few counts were recorded for this clonotype. The J gene is TRBJ2-3, the V gene TRBV18; D may correspond to TRBD1 or TRBD2 (7 bases each). The CDR3 is 14 amino acids. V lost 6 bases and J lost 6, with 16 bases in between. From germline, CDR1 is KGHSH and CDR2 LQKENI. Here the CDR3 DNA reads TGTGCCAGCTCCCCCAGGGGGGGATTGGATACGCAGTATTTT. It is translated as CASSPRGGLDTQYF.

This clonotype was seen more than once but under ten times. This chain uses TRBV29-1 with TRBJ1-2; possible D gene TRBD1, 5 bases. Germline CDR1 reads SQVTM; CDR2 reads ANQGSEA. The CDR3 length is 13 residues. The ends were cut back, 6 bases at V and 8 bases at J, with 19 bases in the middle. The CDR3 nucleotides read TGCAGCGTCCCGGACGGGGGAAAAACAGGCTACACCTTC. Protein product: CSVPDGGKTGYTF.

This clonotype has a handful of counts. V is TRBV9 and J is TRBJ2-3; weak D call: TRBD2 (5 bases). CDR1 SGDLS and CDR2 YYNGEE come from the germline V gene. V gave up 0 bases and J gave up 6 bases, with 14 bases separating them. The CDR3 extends over 15 amino acids. CDR3 loop: CASSVGSGAADTQYF. The CDR3, as DNA: TGTGCCAGCAGCGTAGGGAGCGGTGCAGCTGATACGCAGTATTTT. Variable domain in full (rest from reference TRBV9 and TRBJ2-3): DSGVTQTPKHLITATGQRVTLRCSPRSGDLSVYWYQQSLDQGLQFLIQYYNGEERAKGNILERFSAQQFPDLHSELNLSSLELGDSALYFCASSVGSGAADTQYFGPGTRLTVL.

The gene calls are TRBV20-1 and TRBJ1-2; a possible D gene is TRBD1 (6 bases). This CDR3 spans 15 amino acids. Germline V lookup: CDR1 DFQATT, CDR2 SNEGSKA (reference sequence). V was shortened by 6 bases and J by 5 bases, with 22 bases between the two germline ends. CDR3 in amino acids: CSAVPGAQGLYGYTF. CDR3 DNA: TGCAGTGCGGTACCCGGGGCACAGGGTTTATATGGCTACACCTTC.

The gene calls are TRBV19 and TRBJ1-2; no firm D call. The CDR3 totals 16 residues. V lost 2 bases, J lost 4 bases, and 17 bases lay in between. The germline CDR1 and CDR2 sequences are LNHDA and SQIVND (reference sequence). Here the CDR3 DNA reads TGTGCCAGTAGTATATCCCCAAGGTCTGTGCTCTATGGCTACACCTTC. Its protein product is CASSISPRSVLYGYTF.

This clonotype was seen a handful of times. V usage is TRBV7-9 and J usage is TRBJ1-4; no definite D call. Germline CDR1 is SEHNR and CDR2 is FQNEAQ (reference sequence). V lost 1 base and J lost 8, with 8 bases in between. The CDR3 sequence is 13 residues long. The CDR3 DNA reads as TGTGCCAGCAGCTTAGACCCCCAAGAAAAACTGTTTTTT. Its translation: CASSLDPQEKLFF.

This clonotype turned up a few times. This sequence joins TRBV29-1 and TRBJ2-2, with 9 bases aligning to TRBD2. Losses at the gene ends were 7 bases for V and 6 bases for J; bases not matched to a gene: 9. Germline V lookup: CDR1 SQVTM, CDR2 ANQGSEA. There are 14 residues in the CDR3. This CDR3 is CSGRSGGWAGELFF. The CDR3 DNA reads TGCAGCGGCCGTAGCGGGGGATGGGCCGGGGAGCTGTTTTTT.

This clonotype appeared a few times. The gene calls are TRBV4-1 and TRBJ2-3; D ambiguous. V dropped 0 bases and J dropped 0 bases, with 7 bases sitting between them. The CDR3 covers 15 residues. Germline CDR1 and CDR2: MGHRA and YSYEKL. The CDR3 region has the DNA TGCGCCAGCAGCCAAGATGGGCACAGCACAGATACGCAGTATTTT. Translated: CASSQDGHSTDTQYF.

This clonotype appeared a few times. V is TRBV19 and J is TRBJ1-2; TRBD1 matches at 7 bases. With 4 bases clipped from V and 3 bases from J, the junction kept 5 bases outside the gene matches. CDR3 size: 14 residues. CDR1 LNHDA and CDR2 SQIVND come from the germline V gene (reference sequence). As DNA, the CDR3 is TGTGCCAGTAGTACTAACAGGGGTGACTATGGCTACACCTTC. Translation gives CASSTNRGDYGYTF.

The V and J genes are TRBV4-3 and TRBJ1-1, with 8 bases fitting TRBD1. CDR1 LGHNA and CDR2 YSLEER come from the germline V gene. The CDR3 covers 14 residues. Trimming removed 3 bases from V and 4 bases from J; junction bases left unmatched: 4. CDR3 residues: CASSQITGGTEAFF. CDR3 in DNA: TGCGCCAGCAGCCAGATAACAGGGGGCACTGAAGCTTTCTTT.

The chain is built from TRBV24-1 and TRBJ2-7; 7 bases align to TRBD2. The CDR3 contains 12 residues. Looked up from germline, CDR1 is KGHDR and CDR2 is SFDVKD. Unmatched junction bases numbered 6, after V lost 12 bases and J lost 2 bases. In DNA, the CDR3 is TGTGCCGCCCGGGACTACACCTACGAGCAGTACGTC. Translating gives CAARDYTYEQYV.

The CDR3 reads CASSAGGRGVRNEQFF. Here the CDR3 DNA reads TGTGCCAGTAGCGCTGGCGGGAGAGGTGTGAGAAATGAGCAGTTCTTC. The rearrangement uses TRBV19 and TRBJ2-1; 7 bases map to TRBD2. The CDR3 is 16 amino acids. Germline loops: CDR1 LNHDA, CDR2 SQIVND (reference sequence). V was clipped by 6 bases and J by 7 bases; unmatched bases: 15.

The chain combines TRBV20-1 with TRBJ2-7, with 10 bases lining up with TRBD2. The V and J ends lost 6 bases and 7 bases, in that order; junction bases with no gene match: 9. The CDR3 has 13 residues. From germline, CDR1 is DFQATT and CDR2 SNEGSKA (reference sequence). The CDR3 DNA sequence: TGCAGTGCCTCTAGCGGGAGTCTGGAAGAGCAGTACTTC. Residues: CSASSGSLEEQYF.

Written as DNA, the CDR3 is TGTGCCAGCAGCAGAGGGGTAGATACGCAGTATTTT. Amino acid sequence: CASSRGVDTQYF. The rearrangement joins TRBV12-3 or TRBV12-4 to TRBJ2-3; TRBD1 or TRBD2 may be the D gene (5 bases each). This CDR3 is 12 amino acids long. The V and J ends lost 6 bases and 5 bases respectively, with 9 bases between them.

CDR3 protein: CAIRDGGSAGEQFF. Written as DNA, the CDR3 is TGTGCCATCCGGGACGGGGGCTCCGCGGGAGAGCAGTTCTTC. This chain links TRBV10-3 with TRBJ2-1, with D perhaps TRBD1 or TRBD2 (6 bases each). The CDR3 extends over 14 amino acids. Trimming stripped 8 bases from V and 10 bases from J, with 21 bases between. CDR1 is ENHRY, CDR2 SYGVKD, per germline.

This clonotype was counted between two and nine times. This chain joins TRBV7-2 and TRBJ2-1, with D unclear. Trimming took 0 bases from V and 0 from J, leaving 9 bases between them. Germline V gene sequence: CDR1 SGHTA, CDR2 FQGNSA. The CDR3 has 16 amino acids. In DNA form, the CDR3 reads TGTGCCAGCAGCTTAGCGGCCGGACCCTCCTACAATGAGCAGTTCTTC. Its translation: CASSLAAGPSYNEQFF.

This chain joins TRBV10-3 and TRBJ2-3; 11 positions match TRBD1. V shed 0 bases and J 5 bases; nucleotides not matched to a gene: 7. Germline lookup yields CDR1 ENHRY and CDR2 SYGVKD. The CDR3 is 17 residues long. The chain's CDR3 is CAISESGGQGAIDTQYF. CDR3 sequence (DNA): TGTGCCATCAGTGAGTCAGGAGGACAGGGGGCGATAGATACGCAGTATTTT.

Many counts were recorded for this clonotype. V usage is TRBV5-1 and J usage is TRBJ1-1; 8 bases match TRBD1. Germline assignment: CDR1 SGHRS and CDR2 YFSETQ. This CDR3 region has 14 residues. Trimming removed 3 bases from V and 0 bases from J; junction bases left unmatched: 1. CDR3 in DNA: TGCGCCAGCAGCTGGACAGGGCTGAACACTGAAGCTTTCTTT. This encodes CASSWTGLNTEAFF.

The chain employs TRBV5-1 and TRBJ1-1; 9 nucleotides align to TRBD1. With V trimmed by 6 bases and J by 5 bases, 8 bases remained unmatched. The germline V gene has CDR1 SGHRS and CDR2 YFSETQ. The CDR3 covers 14 residues. The CDR3 is CASTIQGARTEAFF. For the CDR3, the DNA is TGCGCCAGCACCATACAGGGGGCGCGGACTGAAGCTTTCTTT.

The chain links TRBV27 to TRBJ2-1; 9 bases match TRBD2. CDR1 MNHEY and CDR2 SMNVEV come from the germline V gene (reference sequence). The J segment lost 5 bases and the V segment lost 2 bases, leaving 4 bases of the junction unmatched. The CDR3 spans 15 residues. CDR3 nucleotide sequence: TGTGCCAGCAGTTTACAGGCTAGCGGGAACAATGAGCAGTTCTTC. It is translated as CASSLQASGNNEQFF.